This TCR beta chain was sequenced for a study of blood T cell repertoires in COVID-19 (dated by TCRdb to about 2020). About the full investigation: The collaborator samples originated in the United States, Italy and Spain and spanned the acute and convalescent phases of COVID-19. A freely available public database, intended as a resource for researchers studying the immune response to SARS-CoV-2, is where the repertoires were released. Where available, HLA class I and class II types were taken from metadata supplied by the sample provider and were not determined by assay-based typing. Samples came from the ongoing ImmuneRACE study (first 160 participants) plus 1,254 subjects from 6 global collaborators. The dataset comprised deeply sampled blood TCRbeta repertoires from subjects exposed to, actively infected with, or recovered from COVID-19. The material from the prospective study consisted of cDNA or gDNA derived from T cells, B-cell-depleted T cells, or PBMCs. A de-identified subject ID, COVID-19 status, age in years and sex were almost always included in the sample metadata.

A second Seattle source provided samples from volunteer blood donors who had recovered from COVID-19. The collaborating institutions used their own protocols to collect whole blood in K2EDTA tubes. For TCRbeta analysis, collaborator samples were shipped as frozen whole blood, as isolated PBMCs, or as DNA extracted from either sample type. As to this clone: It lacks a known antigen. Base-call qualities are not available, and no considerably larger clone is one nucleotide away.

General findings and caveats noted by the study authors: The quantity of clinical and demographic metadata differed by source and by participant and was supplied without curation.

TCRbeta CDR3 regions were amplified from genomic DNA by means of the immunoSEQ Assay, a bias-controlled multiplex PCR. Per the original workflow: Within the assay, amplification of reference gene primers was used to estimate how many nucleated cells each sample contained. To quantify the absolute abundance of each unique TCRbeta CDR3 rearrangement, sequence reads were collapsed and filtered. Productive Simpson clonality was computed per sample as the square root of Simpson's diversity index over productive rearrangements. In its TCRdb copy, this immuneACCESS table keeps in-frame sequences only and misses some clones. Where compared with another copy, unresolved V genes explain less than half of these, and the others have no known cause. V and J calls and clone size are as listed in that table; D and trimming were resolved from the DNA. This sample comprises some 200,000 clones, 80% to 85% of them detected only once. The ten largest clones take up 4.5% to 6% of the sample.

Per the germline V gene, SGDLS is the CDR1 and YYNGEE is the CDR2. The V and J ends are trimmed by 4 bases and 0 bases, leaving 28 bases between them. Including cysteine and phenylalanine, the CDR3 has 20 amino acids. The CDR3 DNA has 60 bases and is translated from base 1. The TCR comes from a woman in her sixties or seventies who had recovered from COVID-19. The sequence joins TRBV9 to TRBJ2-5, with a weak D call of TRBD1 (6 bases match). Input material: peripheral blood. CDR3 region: CASSLNPLSGQIMYQETQYF. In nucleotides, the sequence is TGTGCCAGCAGCCTAAACCCCTTATCGGGACAAATAATGTACCAAGAGACCCAGTACTTC.